The 24 T cell receptor beta chains listed next were all sequenced from one sample in a study of technical replicates of blood from a few donors. Profiled with immunoSEQ multiplex PCR; TCRdb holds only in-frame clones, not every one. The data contain about 88,000 clones, roughly 90% of them singletons. The sequenced sample consisted of T cells isolated from PBMCs. These receptors came from a human donor in good health.

This clone was observed a single time. V usage is TRBV5-4 and J usage is TRBJ2-5, with 8 bases lining up with TRBD2. V trimming: 6 bases; J trimming: 4 bases; junction bases outside the gene matches: 5. From germline, CDR1 is SGHNT and CDR2 YYREEE (reference sequence). CDR3 length: 13 residues. CDR3: CASKNSGRETQYF. DNA for the CDR3: TGTGCCAGCAAAAACAGCGGGAGAGAGACCCAGTACTTC. Complete variable domain (other parts from reference TRBV5-4 and TRBJ2-5): ETGVTQSPTHLIKTRGQQVTLRCSSQSGHNTVSWYQQALGQGPQFIFQYYREEENGRGNFPPRFSGLQFPNYSSELNVNALELDDSALYLCASKNSGRETQYFGPGTRLLVL.

The V gene is TRBV27, the J gene TRBJ2-7, with D maybe TRBD1 (5 bases). CDR3 length: 15 residues. Germline V gene lookup returns CDR1 MNHEY and CDR2 SMNVEV (reference sequence). V lost 4 bases and J lost 2, with 15 bases in between. CDR3 in DNA: TGTGCCAGCAGTTCACGACAGAAGCCACCCTACGAGCAGTACTTC. Its protein product is CASSSRQKPPYEQYF.

This rearrangement joins TRBV11-2 to TRBJ2-7; D is possibly TRBD2 (6 bases). The V gene's germline CDR1 is SGHAT and CDR2 FQNNGV. Trimming cost V 2 bases and J 3 bases, with 11 bases left between them. This CDR3 has 14 amino acids. CDR3 nucleotide sequence: TGTGCCAGCAGCTTAACGGGAGAGATCTACGAGCAGTACTTC. This codes for CASSLTGEIYEQYF.

The rearrangement uses TRBV27 and TRBJ2-7, with a weak D call TRBD2 (6 bases). Trimming removed 2 bases from V and 5 bases from J, with 7 bases in between. Germline values: CDR1 MNHEY, CDR2 SMNVEV (reference sequence). The CDR3 loop spans 12 amino acids. The CDR3 region is CASSLGGNEQYF. The CDR3 DNA follows: TGTGCCAGCAGTTTAGGAGGGAACGAGCAGTACTTC.

The chain recombines TRBV5-1 with TRBJ1-1, with D maybe TRBD1 (5 bases). The V gene lost 2 bases and the J gene lost 7 bases, with 9 bases spanning the gap. Germline CDR1 reads SGHRS; CDR2 reads YFSETQ. CDR3 length: 12 residues. In nucleotides, the CDR3 is TGCGCCAGCAGCTTTCAGGGCAATGAAGCTTTCTTT. Its translation: CASSFQGNEAFF.

The V call is TRBV5-4, the J call TRBJ1-1; D gene uncertain. Germline loops: CDR1 SGHNT, CDR2 YYREEE (reference sequence). There are 16 residues in the CDR3. Trimming stripped 4 bases from V and 5 bases from J, with 21 bases between. The CDR3 is CASSPGGTEGLTEAFF. As DNA, the CDR3 is TGTGCCAGCAGCCCCGGAGGTACAGAAGGTTTGACTGAAGCTTTCTTT.

This clone was detected only a few times. This rearrangement joins TRBV5-8 to TRBJ1-5, with 7 bases fitting TRBD1. Germline V gene sequence: CDR1 SGHTS, CDR2 YDEGEE. The ends lost 6 bases at V and 5 bases at J; junction bases unmatched: 8. This CDR3 has 14 residues. The CDR3, as DNA: TGTGCCAGCAAGAAGGGACAGATCGATCAGCCCCAGCATTTT. Translated, it gives CASKKGQIDQPQHF.

CDR3 region: CASSFGTSGRSGTQYF. The CDR3 region has the DNA TGTGCCAGCAGCTTCGGGACTAGCGGGAGATCGGGGACCCAGTACTTC. The V call is TRBV9, the J call TRBJ2-5; 14 bases are shared with TRBD2. This CDR3 is built from 16 residues. The V gene's germline CDR1 is SGDLS and CDR2 YYNGEE. The V and J ends lost 4 bases and 7 bases, in that order; junction bases with no gene match: 9. Drawing the rest from reference TRBV9 and TRBJ2-5, the complete variable domain is DSGVTQTPKHLITATGQRVTLRCSPRSGDLSVYWYQQSLDQGLQFLIQYYNGEERAKGNILERFSAQQFPDLHSELNLSSLELGDSALYFCASSFGTSGRSGTQYFGPGTRLLVL.

The chain recombines TRBV5-6 with TRBJ2-1; maybe TRBD1 (5 bases). The CDR3 length is 13 residues. CDR1 SGHDT and CDR2 YYEEEE come from the germline V gene. The V gene lost 4 bases and the J gene lost 4 bases, with 9 bases spanning the gap. The CDR3 spells CASSGAEYNEQFF. The CDR3 DNA sequence: TGTGCCAGCAGCGGGGCAGAATACAATGAGCAGTTCTTC.

The V and J genes are TRBV4-1 and TRBJ2-3; 9 bases map to TRBD2. The CDR3 is made up of 18 amino acids. V shed 1 base and J 0 bases; nucleotides not matched to a gene: 8. The germline gives CDR1 MGHRA, CDR2 YSYEKL. The CDR3 DNA reads TGCGCCAGCAGCCAAGGATTTGCTAGCGGGGTTAGCACAGATACGCAGTATTTT. Translated, it gives CASSQGFASGVSTDTQYF.

This chain uses TRBV30 with TRBJ1-5; a weak D match, TRBD1 (5 bases). V gave up 0 bases and J gave up 4 bases, with 7 bases separating them. CDR1 is GTSNPN and CDR2 is SVGIG in the germline V gene (reference sequence). This CDR3 region has 13 residues. In nucleotides, the CDR3 is TGTGCCTGGAGTGTGGGGGGGAATCAGCCCCAGCATTTT. Its protein is CAWSVGGNQPQHF.

This rearrangement joins TRBV5-1 to TRBJ1-2; 9 bases agree with TRBD1. With 3 bases clipped from V and 1 base from J, the junction kept 4 bases outside the gene matches. The germline V gene encodes CDR1 SGHRS and CDR2 YFSETQ. This CDR3 region has 15 residues. The CDR3 is CASSSTGGINYGYTF. In DNA, the CDR3 is TGCGCCAGCAGCTCGACAGGGGGGATTAACTATGGCTACACCTTC.

V is TRBV23-1 and J is TRBJ1-1; 9 positions agree with TRBD1. TRBV23-1 qualifies as an ORF whose function is uncertain. The CDR3 length is 18 residues. The J segment lost 1 base and the V segment lost 0 bases, leaving 9 bases of the junction unmatched. This chain's CDR3 is CASSQSRHEDRGNTEAFF. The DNA of the CDR3 is TGCGCCAGCAGTCAATCGCGGCATGAGGACAGGGGGAACACTGAAGCTTTCTTT.

This chain connects TRBV30 to TRBJ2-6; no clear D gene. Germline V gene data show CDR1 as GTSNPN and CDR2 as SVGIG (reference sequence). V lost 5 bases and J 0 bases, leaving 11 bases between the germline ends. This CDR3 has 15 residues. The DNA of the CDR3 is TGTGCCTGGGGCCTCTCTCTCTCTGGGGCCAACGTCCTGACTTTC. Translating gives CAWGLSLSGANVLTF.

J is TRBJ2-7 and V is TRBV27; 10 bases match TRBD1. This CDR3 has 15 residues. Germline V gene data show CDR1 as MNHEY and CDR2 as SMNVEV (reference sequence). Trimming at V came to 4 bases and at J to 6 bases, leaving 9 bases not matched to a gene. CDR3 sequence reads: CASSWGDRQGAEQYF. In DNA, the CDR3 is TGTGCCAGCAGTTGGGGCGACAGACAGGGGGCCGAGCAGTACTTC.

The chain has TRBV10-3 and TRBJ2-1; TRBD1 is a possible D gene (5 bases). Germline CDR1 reads ENHRY; CDR2 reads SYGVKD. With 0 bases removed from V and 12 bases from J, the gap between germline ends came to 9 bases. There are 12 residues in the CDR3. The CDR3 here is CAISESQVWQFF. Here the CDR3 DNA reads TGTGCCATCAGTGAGTCACAGGTGTGGCAGTTCTTC.

The chain links TRBV30 to TRBJ1-5; D remains ambiguous. The CDR3 has 13 residues. Germline V lookup: CDR1 GTSNPN, CDR2 SVGIG (reference sequence). With 0 bases removed from V and 6 bases from J, the gap between germline ends came to 9 bases. The chain's CDR3 is CAWSVGFRQPQHF. In nucleotides, the CDR3 is TGTGCCTGGAGTGTCGGGTTCCGTCAGCCCCAGCATTTT.

This clone occurred a few times. The rearrangement links TRBV2 to TRBJ1-1; D unclear. This CDR3 is 11 amino acids long. Germline V CDR1 and CDR2: SNHLY, FYNNEI. Trimming shortened V by 3 bases and J by 11 bases, and 10 bases separated the two germline ends. CDR3 region: CASSDRRLAFF. The DNA of the CDR3 is TGTGCCAGCAGTGATAGGAGATTGGCTTTCTTT.

The V and J genes are TRBV19 and TRBJ1-1; D remains unclear. Germline V gene lookup returns CDR1 LNHDA and CDR2 SQIVND (reference sequence). This CDR3 is 17 amino acids long. Between the trimmed V and J ends, which lost 0 bases and 1 base, there was a span of 15 bases. DNA for the CDR3: TGTGCCAGTAGTATAGACCCAGGTGGAAATCCGAACACTGAAGCTTTCTTT. Its protein is CASSIDPGGNPNTEAFF.

The CDR3 DNA reads TGTGCCTCTTGGACAGCTCGCGAGCAGTACTTC. Encoded protein: CASWTAREQYF. The chain employs TRBV7-9 and TRBJ2-7; D is possibly TRBD1 (6 bases). V was clipped by 11 bases and J by 6 bases, with 14 bases between them. The CDR3 runs to 11 residues. The germline CDR1 and CDR2 sequences are SEHNR and FQNEAQ (reference sequence).

DNA of the CDR3: TGTGCCTGGAGGTCGGGGGGGATGGGAGCCCAGTACTTC. Translating gives CAWRSGGMGAQYF. The gene calls are TRBV30 and TRBJ2-5; TRBD2 aligns across 8 bases. The CDR3 extends over 13 amino acids. V was clipped by 3 bases and J by 9 bases; unmatched bases: 9. Germline V lookup: CDR1 GTSNPN, CDR2 SVGIG (reference sequence).

This sequence joins TRBV5-4 and TRBJ2-3, with a possible D match to TRBD1 (6 bases). In germline, CDR1 is SGHNT, CDR2 YYREEE (reference sequence). The CDR3 has 17 residues. Trimming left V 4 bases short and J 2 bases short, with 20 bases between. CDR3 nucleotide sequence: TGTGCCAGCAGCCCCGTTGGGGGCGGAGGTTCCACAGATACGCAGTATTTT. Encoded protein: CASSPVGGGGSTDTQYF. Supplemented by reference TRBV5-4 and TRBJ2-3, the full variable domain reads ETGVTQSPTHLIKTRGQQVTLRCSSQSGHNTVSWYQQALGQGPQFIFQYYREEENGRGNFPPRFSGLQFPNYSSELNVNALELDDSALYLCASSPVGGGGSTDTQYFGPGTRLTVL.

V gene TRBV5-4 combines with J gene TRBJ1-1; maybe TRBD1 (5 bases). Trimming shortened V by 2 bases and J by 1 base, and 9 bases separated the two germline ends. The CDR3 covers 14 residues. In germline, CDR1 is SGHNT, CDR2 YYREEE (reference sequence). CDR3 protein: CASSFQGSNTEAFF. In DNA form, the CDR3 reads TGTGCCAGCAGCTTTCAGGGTTCGAACACTGAAGCTTTCTTT.

The gene calls are TRBV10-3 and TRBJ1-2; unclear D gene. The V and J ends lost 3 bases and 8 bases respectively, with 19 bases between them. This CDR3 contains 15 residues. CDR1 and CDR2 (germline): ENHRY, SYGVKD. The CDR3: CAISDHLEGLNGYTF. The CDR3, as DNA: TGTGCCATCAGTGATCATTTGGAGGGTTTGAACGGCTACACCTTC.